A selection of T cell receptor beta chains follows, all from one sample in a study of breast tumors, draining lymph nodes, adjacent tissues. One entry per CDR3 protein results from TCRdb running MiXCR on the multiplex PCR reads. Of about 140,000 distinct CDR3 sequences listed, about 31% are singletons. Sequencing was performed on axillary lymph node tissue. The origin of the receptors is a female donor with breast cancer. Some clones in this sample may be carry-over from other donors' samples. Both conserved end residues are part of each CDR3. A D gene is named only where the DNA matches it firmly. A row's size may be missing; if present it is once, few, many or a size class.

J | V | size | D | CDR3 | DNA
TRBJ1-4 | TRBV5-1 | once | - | CASSVGLAGEKLFF | TGTGCCAGCAGCGTAGGGCTAGCGGGTGAAAAACTGTTTTTT
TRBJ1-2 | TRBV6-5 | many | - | CASSLGQNYGYTF | TGTGCCAGCAGCTTGGGTCAAAACTATGGCTACACCTTC
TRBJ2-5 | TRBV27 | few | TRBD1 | CASSLGQGYQETQYF | TGTGCCAGCAGTTTAGGACAGGGGTACCAAGAGACCCAGTACTTC
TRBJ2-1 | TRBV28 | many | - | CASSFLDGLNEQFF | TGTGCCAGCAGTTTTCTCGACGGCCTGAATGAGCAGTTCTTC
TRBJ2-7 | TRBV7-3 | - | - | CASSSSGSSTEQYF | TGTGCCAGCAGCTCCTCGGGGTCGAGTACCGAGCAGTACTTC
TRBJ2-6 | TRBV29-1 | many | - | CSVGGPASGANVLTF | TGCAGCGTTGGGGGTCCGGCCTCTGGGGCCAACGTCCTGACTTTC
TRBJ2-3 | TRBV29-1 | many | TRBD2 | CSVGRRGSTDTQYF | TGCAGCGTTGGCCGGCGGGGGAGCACAGATACGCAGTATTTT
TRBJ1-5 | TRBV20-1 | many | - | CSATGQRANQPQHF | TGCAGTGCTACCGGACAGAGGGCGAATCAGCCCCAGCATTTT
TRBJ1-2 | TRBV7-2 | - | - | CASSHYEGNYGYTF | TGTGCCAGCAGTCATTATGAGGGGAACTATGGCTACACCTTC
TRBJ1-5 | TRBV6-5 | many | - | CASSPRFNQPQHF | TGTGCCAGCAGTCCCCGGTTTAATCAGCCCCAGCATTTT
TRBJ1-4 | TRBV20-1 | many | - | CSARDIEGNEKLFF | TGCAGTGCTAGGGACATTGAGGGTAATGAAAAACTGTTTTTT
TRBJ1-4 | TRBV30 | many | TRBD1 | CAWSTGTVRDNEKLFF | TGTGCCTGGAGCACCGGGACAGTCCGGGATAATGAAAAACTGTTTTTT
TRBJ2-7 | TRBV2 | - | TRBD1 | CASSGVVGGDEQYF | TGTGCCAGCAGTGGGGTGGTAGGGGGCGACGAGCAGTACTTC
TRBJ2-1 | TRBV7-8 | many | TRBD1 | CASRGQGWANEQFF | TGTGCCAGCAGAGGACAGGGGTGGGCTAATGAGCAGTTCTTC
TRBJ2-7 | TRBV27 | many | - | CASSSLGRDYEQYF | TGTGCCAGCAGTTCCCTTGGCAGGGACTACGAGCAGTACTTC
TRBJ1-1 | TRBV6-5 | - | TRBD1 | CASRDRQGTLEAFF | TGTGCCAGCAGGGACCGACAGGGAACCCTTGAAGCTTTCTTT
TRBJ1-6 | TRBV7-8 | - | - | CASSLGTAVSPLHF | TGTGCCAGCAGCTTAGGGACAGCGGTATCACCCCTCCACTTT
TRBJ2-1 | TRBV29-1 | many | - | CSVVYYLGEDEQFF | TGCAGCGTTGTTTACTACTTAGGGGAGGATGAGCAGTTCTTC
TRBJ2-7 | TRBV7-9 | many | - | CASSLPRAGAYEQYF | TGTGCCAGCAGCTTGCCTAGGGCAGGGGCCTACGAGCAGTACTTC
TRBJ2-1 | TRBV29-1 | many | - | CSVLRGRPNEQFF | TGCAGCGTGTTGAGAGGACGACCGAATGAGCAGTTCTTC
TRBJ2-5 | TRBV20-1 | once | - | CSASLWDDTPYF | TGCAGTGCTAGTCTCTGGGACGATACGCCGTACTTC
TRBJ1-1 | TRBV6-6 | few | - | CASFLMNTEAFF | TGTGCCAGCTTTCTTATGAACACTGAAGCTTTCTTT
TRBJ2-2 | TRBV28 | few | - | CASSRPGQNTGELFF | TGTGCCAGCAGCCGGCCGGGACAGAACACCGGGGAGCTGTTTTTT
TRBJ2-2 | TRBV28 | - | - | CASSSSSDHTGELFF | TGTGCCAGCAGTTCCTCTAGCGACCACACCGGGGAGCTGTTTTTT
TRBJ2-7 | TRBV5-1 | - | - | CASSLEGRWGVYEQYF | TGCGCCAGCAGCTTGGAGGGCAGGTGGGGAGTTTACGAGCAGTACTTT
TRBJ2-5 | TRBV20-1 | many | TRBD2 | CSVPTSGGLAKTQYF | TGCAGTGTCCCTACTAGCGGGGGGCTTGCAAAGACCCAGTACTTC
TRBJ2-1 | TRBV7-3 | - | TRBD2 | CASSLTLQSSGGVDNEQFF | TGTGCCAGCAGCTTAACCTTGCAATCTAGCGGGGGGGTCGACAATGAGCAGTTCTTC
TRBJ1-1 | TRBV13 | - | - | CASSLGGGTNTEAFF | TGTGCCAGCAGCTTAGGGGGGGGGACGAACACTGAAGCTTTCTTT
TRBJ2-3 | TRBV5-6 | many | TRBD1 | CASSLYRGTSTDTQYF | TGTGCCAGCAGCTTGTACAGGGGGACTAGCACAGATACGCAGTATTTT
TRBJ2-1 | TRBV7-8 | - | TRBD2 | CASSRLAGFYNGQFF | TGTGCCAGCAGCCGACTAGCGGGGTTCTACAATGGGCAGTTCTTC
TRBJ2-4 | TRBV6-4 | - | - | CASGVKGRYRAIIQYF | TGTGCCAGCGGTGTGAAAGGGCGGTACAGGGCCATCATTCAGTACTTC
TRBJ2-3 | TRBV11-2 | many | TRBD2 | CASSLAGGNTQYF | TGTGCCAGCAGCTTAGCCGGGGGGAATACGCAGTATTTT
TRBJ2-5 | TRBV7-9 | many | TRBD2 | CASSPSGVRETQYF | TGTGCCAGCAGCCCTAGCGGGGTACGAGAGACCCAGTACTTC